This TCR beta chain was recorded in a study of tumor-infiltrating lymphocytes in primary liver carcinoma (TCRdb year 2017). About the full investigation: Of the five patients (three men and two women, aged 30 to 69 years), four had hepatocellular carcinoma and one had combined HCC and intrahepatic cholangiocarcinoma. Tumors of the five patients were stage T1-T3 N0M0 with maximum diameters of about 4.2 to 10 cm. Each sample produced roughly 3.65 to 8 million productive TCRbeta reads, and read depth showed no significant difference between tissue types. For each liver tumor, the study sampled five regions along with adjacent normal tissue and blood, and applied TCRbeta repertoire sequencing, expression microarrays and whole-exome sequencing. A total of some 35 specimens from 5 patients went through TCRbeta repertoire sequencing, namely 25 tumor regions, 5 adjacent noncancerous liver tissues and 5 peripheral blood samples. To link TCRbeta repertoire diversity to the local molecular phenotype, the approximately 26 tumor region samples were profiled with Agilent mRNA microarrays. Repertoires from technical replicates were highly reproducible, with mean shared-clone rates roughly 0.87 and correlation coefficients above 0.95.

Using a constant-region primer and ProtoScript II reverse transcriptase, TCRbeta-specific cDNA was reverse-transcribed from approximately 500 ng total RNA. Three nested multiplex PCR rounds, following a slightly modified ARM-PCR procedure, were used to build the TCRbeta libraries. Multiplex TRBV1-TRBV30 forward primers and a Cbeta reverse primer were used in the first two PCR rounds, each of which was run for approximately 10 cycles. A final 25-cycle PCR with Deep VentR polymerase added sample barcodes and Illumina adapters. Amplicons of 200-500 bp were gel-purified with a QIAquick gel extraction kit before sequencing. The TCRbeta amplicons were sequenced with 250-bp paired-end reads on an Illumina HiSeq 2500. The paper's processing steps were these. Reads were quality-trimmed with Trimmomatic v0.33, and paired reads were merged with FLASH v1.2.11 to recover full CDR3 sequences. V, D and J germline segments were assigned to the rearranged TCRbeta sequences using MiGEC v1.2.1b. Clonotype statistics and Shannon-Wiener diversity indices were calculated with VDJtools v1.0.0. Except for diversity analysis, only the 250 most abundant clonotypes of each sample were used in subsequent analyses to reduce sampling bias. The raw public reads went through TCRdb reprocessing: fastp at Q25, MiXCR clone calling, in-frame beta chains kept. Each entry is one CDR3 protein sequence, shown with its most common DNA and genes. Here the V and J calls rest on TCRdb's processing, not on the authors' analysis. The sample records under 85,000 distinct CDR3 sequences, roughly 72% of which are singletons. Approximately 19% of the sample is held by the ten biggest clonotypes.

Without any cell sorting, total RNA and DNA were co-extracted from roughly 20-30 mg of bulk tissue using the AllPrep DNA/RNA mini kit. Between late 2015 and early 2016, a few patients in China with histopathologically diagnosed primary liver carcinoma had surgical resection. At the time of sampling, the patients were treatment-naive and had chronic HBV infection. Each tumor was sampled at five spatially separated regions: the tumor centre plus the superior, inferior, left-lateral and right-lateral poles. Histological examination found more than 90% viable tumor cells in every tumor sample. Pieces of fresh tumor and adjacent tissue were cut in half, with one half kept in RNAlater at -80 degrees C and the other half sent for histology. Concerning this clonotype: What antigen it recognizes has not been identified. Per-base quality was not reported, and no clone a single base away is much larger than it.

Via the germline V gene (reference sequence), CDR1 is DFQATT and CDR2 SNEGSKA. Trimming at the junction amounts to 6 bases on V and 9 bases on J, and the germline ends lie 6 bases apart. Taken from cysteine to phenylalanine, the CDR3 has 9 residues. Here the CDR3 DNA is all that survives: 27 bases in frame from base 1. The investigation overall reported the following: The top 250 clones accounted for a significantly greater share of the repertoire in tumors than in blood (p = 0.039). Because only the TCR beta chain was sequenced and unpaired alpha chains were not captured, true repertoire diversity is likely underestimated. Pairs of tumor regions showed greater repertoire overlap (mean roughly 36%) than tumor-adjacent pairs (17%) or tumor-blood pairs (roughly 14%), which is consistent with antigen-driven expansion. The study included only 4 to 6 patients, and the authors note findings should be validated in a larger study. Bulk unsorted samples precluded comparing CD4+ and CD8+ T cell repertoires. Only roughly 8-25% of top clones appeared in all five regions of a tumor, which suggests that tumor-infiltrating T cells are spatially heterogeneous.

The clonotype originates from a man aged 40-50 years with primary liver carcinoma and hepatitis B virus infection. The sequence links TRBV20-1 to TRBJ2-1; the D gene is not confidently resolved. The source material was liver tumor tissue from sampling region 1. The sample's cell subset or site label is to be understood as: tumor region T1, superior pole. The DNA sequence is TGCAGTGCAAGCCCTGAGCAGTTCTTC. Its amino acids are CSASPEQFF.